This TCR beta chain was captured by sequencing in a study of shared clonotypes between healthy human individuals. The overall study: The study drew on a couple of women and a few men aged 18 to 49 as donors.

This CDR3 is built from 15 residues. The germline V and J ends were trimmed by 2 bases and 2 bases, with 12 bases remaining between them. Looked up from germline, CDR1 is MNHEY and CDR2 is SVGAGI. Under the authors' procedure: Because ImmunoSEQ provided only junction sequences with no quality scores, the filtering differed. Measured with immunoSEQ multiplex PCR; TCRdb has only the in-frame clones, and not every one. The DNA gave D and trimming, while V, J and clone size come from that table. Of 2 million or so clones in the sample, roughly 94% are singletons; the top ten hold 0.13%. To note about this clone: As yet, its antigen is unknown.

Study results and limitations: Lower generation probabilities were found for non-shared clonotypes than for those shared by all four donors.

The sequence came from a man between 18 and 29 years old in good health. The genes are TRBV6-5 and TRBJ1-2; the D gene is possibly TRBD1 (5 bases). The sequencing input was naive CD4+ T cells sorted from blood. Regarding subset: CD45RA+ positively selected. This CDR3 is CASSYRGTENYGYTF. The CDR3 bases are TGTGCCAGCAGTTACAGGGGAACAGAGAACTATGGCTACACCTTC.